The clone carrying this T cell receptor beta chain was recorded at least ten times. The antigen is unknown. Memory CD4+ cells were defined as CD4+CD45RO+CD25-. A single record per CDR3 protein comes from TCRdb applying MiXCR to the 5' RACE reads. The sample includes 60,000 to 65,000 distinct CDR3 sequences, under 25% seen only once; the top ten take 2.9%. General observations from the study: In terms of TCR gene usage, tumor memory CD4+ T cells clustered together with blood and lymph node memory CD4+ cells, as well as with lymph node naive CD4+ cells.

The CDR3 contains 14 residues. Germline CDR1 reads MNHEY; CDR2 reads SVGAGI. V was trimmed by 6 bases and J by 4 bases, leaving 13 bases between them. The sequence was collected from a female donor with breast cancer. The V gene is TRBV6-5, the J gene TRBJ1-5; D ambiguous. Sequenced: memory CD4+ T cells sorted from a lymph node. Noted subset: memory CD4+ T cells, CD4+CD45RO+CD25-. CDR3 DNA: TGTGCCAGCAGACGCGCGGCGGGTAATCAGCCCCAGCATTTT. Its protein product is CASRRAAGNQPQHF.